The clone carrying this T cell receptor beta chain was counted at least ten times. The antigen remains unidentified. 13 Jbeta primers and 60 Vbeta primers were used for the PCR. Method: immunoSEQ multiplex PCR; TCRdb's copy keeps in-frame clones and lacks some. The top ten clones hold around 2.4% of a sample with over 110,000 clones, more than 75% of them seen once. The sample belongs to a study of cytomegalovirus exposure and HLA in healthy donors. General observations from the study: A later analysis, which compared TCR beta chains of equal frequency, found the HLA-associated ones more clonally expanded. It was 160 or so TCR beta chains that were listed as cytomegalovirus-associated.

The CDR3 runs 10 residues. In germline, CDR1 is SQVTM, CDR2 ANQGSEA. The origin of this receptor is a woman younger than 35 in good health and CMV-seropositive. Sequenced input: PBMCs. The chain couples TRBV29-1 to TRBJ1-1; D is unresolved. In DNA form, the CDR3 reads TGCGGCGCCATGAACACTGAAGCTTTCTTT. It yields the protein CGAMNTEAFF.